A selection of T cell receptor beta chains follows, all from one sample in a study of regulatory T cells in long-lasting Graves disease. TCRdb ran MiXCR on the multiplex PCR reads and lists one entry per CDR3 protein. The repertoire includes 680,000 or so distinct CDR3 sequences, 15% to 20% of them detected once, and 15% to 20% sits in the top ten. These records were also assigned to another study, of T cells in Graves' hyperthyroidism and ophthalmopathy.

The sample consisted of peripheral blood mononuclear cells (PBMCs), taken at new diagnosis, from a patient treated with antithyroid drugs. All receptors come from a woman in her 30s with Graves disease. Both conserved end residues are part of each CDR3. A D gene is named only where the DNA matches it firmly. Some rows have no size entry. The others give once, few or many, or a class for an expanded clone.

D,size,J,V,length,DNA,CDR3
TRBD2,many,TRBJ2-1,TRBV7-9,13,TGTGCCAGCGCTTATAGCGGGAGGAATGAGCAGTTCTTC,CASAYSGRNEQFF
TRBD2,many,TRBJ2-1,TRBV7-9,14,TGTGCCAGCAGCTGGCTAGCGGGAGGGGATGAGCAGTTCTTC,CASSWLAGGDEQFF
TRBD2,many,TRBJ2-7,TRBV5-1,15,TGCGCCAGCAGCATCCAGCTAGCGGGTCCCTACGAGCAGTACTTC,CASSIQLAGPYEQYF
-,-,TRBJ1-2,TRBV5-1,14,TGCGCCAGCAGCTTGGTGGCAGGGAGGGATGGCTACACCTTC,CASSLVAGRDGYTF
-,few,TRBJ2-7,TRBV3-1,15,TGTGCCAGCAGCCAAGATCGATCAGGCCCCTACGAGCAGTACTTC,CASSQDRSGPYEQYF
-,-,TRBJ2-5,TRBV20-1,12,TGCAGTGCCACGACTGGGGGGGAGACCCAGTACTTC,CSATTGGETQYF
TRBD1,-,TRBJ2-5,TRBV4-1,15,TGCGCCAGCAGCCATTCCACAGGGGGCCTAGAGACCCAGTACTTC,CASSHSTGGLETQYF
TRBD2,many,TRBJ2-7,TRBV7-2,18,TGTGCCAGCAGCTTAAAAACTAGCGGGACCCTCTACTCCTACGAGCAGTACTTC,CASSLKTSGTLYSYEQYF
TRBD2,few,TRBJ2-5,TRBV6-1,16,TGTGCCAGCAGTGTGGGACTAGCGGGAGGAACCGAGACCCAGTACTTC,CASSVGLAGGTETQYF
TRBD2,-,TRBJ2-7,TRBV20-1,14,TGCAGTGCTTTGGGACTAGCGGGCTCCTACGAGCAGTACTTC,CSALGLAGSYEQYF
-,many,TRBJ2-1,TRBV7-3,16,TGTGCCAGCAGCTTAAGTGCTAGCTCCCGGGGTAATGAGCAGTTCTTC,CASSLSASSRGNEQFF
TRBD1,-,TRBJ2-5,TRBV5-8,16,TGTGCCAGCAGCTTTGGCGGGACAGGGGGCGCCGAGACCCAGTACTTC,CASSFGGTGGAETQYF
-,many,TRBJ2-5,TRBV2,13,TGTGCCAGGGGGCTACAGAACCAAGAGACCCAGTACTTC,CARGLQNQETQYF
-,many,TRBJ1-1,TRBV6-1,14,TGTGCCAGCAGTGAAAACAGCATGAACACTGAAGCTTTCTTT,CASSENSMNTEAFF
-,-,TRBJ1-6,TRBV27,13,TGTGCCAGCGGTAGGGACTATAATTCACCCCTCCACTTT,CASGRDYNSPLHF
TRBD1,many,TRBJ1-2,TRBV6-1,14,TGTGCCAGCAGGCGGACAGGGGGCGACTATGGCTACACCTTC,CASRRTGGDYGYTF
-,-,TRBJ2-5,TRBV30,14,TGTGCCTGGAGTGTAGGAGCAGGCCAAGAGACCCAGTACTTC,CAWSVGAGQETQYF
-,many,TRBJ1-1,TRBV7-2,14,TGTGCCAGCAGCTTAGATCCAGGGTATAATGAAGCTTTCTTT,CASSLDPGYNEAFF